This is a list of T cell receptor beta chains from one sample in a study of response to subunit inactivated influenza vaccine. TCRdb independently ran MiXCR on the RT-PCR reads; one entry per CDR3 protein. This sample has 500,000 to 750,000 distinct CDR3 sequences, with approximately 14% found just once. Sequencing was performed on PBMCs from blood, taken approximately 12 days after vaccination. The receptors come from a man aged 50-60 years who received an inactivated influenza vaccine. CDR3s leave out the opening cysteine and the closing phenylalanine or tryptophan. Each record gives: CDR3 protein, V gene, CDR3 length, clone size, J gene. The size of a clone is reported for some rows only, either as once, few or many, or as a class for expanded clones.

ATGIYREQF,TRBV24-1,9,few,TRBJ2-1
ASSGRDSYEQY,TRBV5-1,11,few,TRBJ2-7
ASSLARDYGEQF,TRBV7-8,12,many,TRBJ2-1
ASKDRGVNTEAF,TRBV5-1,12,few,TRBJ1-1
SARYSGGPYEQF,TRBV20-1,12,NA,TRBJ2-1
AWSVEWGPHGETQY,TRBV30,14,NA,TRBJ2-5
ASSRQDGELF,TRBV7-9,10,NA,TRBJ2-2
SVERYTGSGNEQF,TRBV29-1,13,NA,TRBJ2-1
ASSQGGEGEQY,TRBV4-1,11,few,TRBJ2-7
SVSGLAKDYEQY,TRBV29-1,12,NA,TRBJ2-7
ASSETLRGELF,TRBV25-1,11,many,TRBJ2-2
ASSLPDRAPWTQY,TRBV5-6,13,few,TRBJ2-5
ASSSMAVQETQY,TRBV5-1,12,NA,TRBJ2-5
ASTTDSQTQY,TRBV6-6,10,few,TRBJ2-5
ASSPQSEGPQY,TRBV18,11,NA,TRBJ2-3
ATSDTGSNYNEQF,TRBV24-1,13,NA,TRBJ2-1
ASSLRLAVYNEQF,TRBV27,13,NA,TRBJ2-1
ASSRHSGVGEQY,TRBV28,12,few,TRBJ2-7
AWGPPARGNTIY,TRBV30,12,few,TRBJ1-3
ASTNWFYGYT,TRBV12-3/TRBV12-4,10,many,TRBJ1-2